These T cell receptor beta chains were read from a single sample in a study of blood T cell repertoires in COVID-19. Some clones are missing from TCRdb's copy, which holds only in-frame ones; the method was immunoSEQ multiplex PCR. This table has 120,000 to 150,000 clones, around 84% appearing once. Sequenced material: peripheral blood. These receptors were taken from a human donor in a cohort sampled during active COVID-19. CDR3s include the opening cysteine and the closing phenylalanine or tryptophan. D genes are given only for firm matches.

v_gene	d_gene	CDR3aa
TRBV4-1	TRBD2	CASSQENSGVSYNEQFF
TRBV28	TRBD2	CATLRTSGSHTTDTQYF
TRBV6-5	NA	CASTKSGGRGYGYTF
TRBV3-1/TRBV3-2	TRBD1	CASSSNRGGAFF
TRBV7-6	NA	CASSLAGAGTEAFF
TRBV6-6	NA	CASSYGRETQYF
TRBV19	NA	CATGRATDYGYTF
TRBV4-2	NA	CASSRGGSGIMNTEAFF
TRBV7-2	NA	CASSSGGKGNTEAFF
TRBV27	NA	CASSLAGGGYTF
TRBV2	NA	CASSEGTAPTAAQHF
TRBV7-6	TRBD2	CASSPDSAGVTYNEQFF